This is a list of T cell receptor beta chains from one sample in a study of cytomegalovirus exposure and HLA in healthy donors. TCRdb keeps only in-frame clones here, not all; method: immunoSEQ multiplex PCR. The repertoire has roughly 200,000 clones, around 80% of them found once; the top ten carry around 5.7%. What was sequenced was PBMCs. Every receptor here comes from a man aged 35 to 55 in good health and CMV-seronegative. CDR3s include the opening cysteine and the closing phenylalanine or tryptophan. D genes are given only for firm matches. Clone size is not always given. Where it is, it says once, few, many or a class for expanded clones.

TRBV6-1	TRBD1	.	TRBJ1-1	CASSKPGQVNTEAFF	TGTGCCAGCAGTAAACCGGGACAGGTCAACACTGAAGCTTTCTTT
TRBV21-1	.	.	TRBJ2-1	CASSIRQGHGDEQFF	TGTGCCAGCAGCATCCGACAGGGTCACGGTGATGAGCAGTTCTTC
TRBV27	TRBD1	.	TRBJ1-1	CASSRWDRSNTEAFF	TGTGCCAGCAGTCGATGGGACAGATCAAACACTGAAGCTTTCTTT
TRBV29-1	.	few	TRBJ2-7	CSVNRADKQYF	TGCAGCGTAAACAGGGCGGACAAGCAGTACTTC
TRBV5-4	TRBD1	few	TRBJ2-2	CASSWGTELNTGELFF	TGTGCCAGCAGCTGGGGGACAGAACTTAACACCGGGGAGCTGTTTTTT
TRBV2	.	.	TRBJ2-1	CASSEYGGTLSSYNEQFF	TGTGCCAGCAGTGAATACGGGGGTACCCTAAGCTCCTACAATGAGCAGTTCTTC
TRBV5-1	.	.	TRBJ1-1	CASSLAGGNTEAFF	TGCGCCAGCAGCTTGGCCGGGGGTAACACTGAAGCTTTCTTT
TRBV4-1	.	.	TRBJ2-1	CASSQGWFEGNEQFF	TGCGCCAGCAGCCAAGGGTGGTTCGAGGGCAATGAGCAGTTCTTC
TRBV7-9	.	.	TRBJ1-1	CASSSLGARTEAFF	TGTGCCAGCAGCTCGTTGGGGGCGCGAACTGAAGCTTTCTTT
TRBV10-2	TRBD1	.	TRBJ2-4	CASSPGTVTTKNIQYF	TGCGCCAGCAGCCCCGGGACAGTCACCACCAAAAACATTCAGTACTTC